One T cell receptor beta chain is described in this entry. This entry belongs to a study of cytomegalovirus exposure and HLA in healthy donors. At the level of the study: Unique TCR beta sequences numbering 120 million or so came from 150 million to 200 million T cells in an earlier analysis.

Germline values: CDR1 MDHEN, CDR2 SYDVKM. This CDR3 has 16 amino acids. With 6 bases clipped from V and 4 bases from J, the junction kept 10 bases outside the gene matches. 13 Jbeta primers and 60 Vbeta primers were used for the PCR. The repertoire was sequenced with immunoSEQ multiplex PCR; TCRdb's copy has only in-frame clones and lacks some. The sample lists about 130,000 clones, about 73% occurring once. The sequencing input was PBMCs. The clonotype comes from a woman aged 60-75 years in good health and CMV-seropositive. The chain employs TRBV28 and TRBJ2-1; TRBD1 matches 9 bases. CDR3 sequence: CASRYKSGTGYNEQFF. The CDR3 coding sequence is TGTGCCAGCAGATACAAGTCCGGGACAGGGTACAATGAGCAGTTCTTC.